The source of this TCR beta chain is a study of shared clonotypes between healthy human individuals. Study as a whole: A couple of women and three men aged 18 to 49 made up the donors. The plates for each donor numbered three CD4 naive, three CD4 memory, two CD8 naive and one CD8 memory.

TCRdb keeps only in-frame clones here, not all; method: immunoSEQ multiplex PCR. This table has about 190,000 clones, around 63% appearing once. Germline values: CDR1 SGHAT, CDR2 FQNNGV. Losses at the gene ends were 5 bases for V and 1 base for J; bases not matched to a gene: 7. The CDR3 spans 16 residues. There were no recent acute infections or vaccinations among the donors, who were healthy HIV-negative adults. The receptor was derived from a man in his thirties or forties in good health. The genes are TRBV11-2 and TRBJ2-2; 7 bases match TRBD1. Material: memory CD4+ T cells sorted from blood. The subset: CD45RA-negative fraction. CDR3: CASSRRQGKNTGELFF. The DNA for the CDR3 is TGTGCCAGCAGCCGGAGACAGGGAAAGAACACCGGGGAGCTGTTTTTT.